This TCR beta chain was sequenced in a study of shared clonotypes between healthy human individuals. The germline gives CDR1 SQVTM, CDR2 ANQGSEA. This CDR3 comprises 17 residues. Trimming left V 0 bases short and J 1 base short, with 19 bases between. In the naive CD8 group, cells lacked CD45RO and were positively selected for CCR7, so terminally differentiated effector memory CD45RA+ cells were left out. Measured with immunoSEQ multiplex PCR; TCRdb has only the in-frame clones, and not every one. Of a few million clones in the sample, 80% to 95% are singletons; the top ten hold around 1.8%. The TCR was taken from a man between 18 and 35 years old in good health. Some clones in this sample may be carry-over from other donors' samples. The sequencing input was naive CD8+ T cells from PBMCs. V and J are TRBV29-1 and TRBJ2-7; possibly TRBD1 for D (5 bases). The CDR3, as DNA: TGCAGCGTTGAAGACCTCGATAGATGGGGCAGATCCTACGAGCAGTACTTC. This sequence encodes CSVEDLDRWGRSYEQYF.